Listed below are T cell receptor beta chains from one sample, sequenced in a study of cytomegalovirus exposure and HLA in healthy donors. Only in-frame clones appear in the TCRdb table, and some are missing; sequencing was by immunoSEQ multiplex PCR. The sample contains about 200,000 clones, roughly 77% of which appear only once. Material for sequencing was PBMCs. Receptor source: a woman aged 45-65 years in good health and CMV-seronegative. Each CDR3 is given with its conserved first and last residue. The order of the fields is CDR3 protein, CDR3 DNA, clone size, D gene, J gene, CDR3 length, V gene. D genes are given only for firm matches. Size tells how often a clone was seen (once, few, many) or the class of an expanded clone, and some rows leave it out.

CASSPAMQAVTHTEAFF	TGCGCCAGCAGCCCCGCGATGCAGGCCGTTACTCACACTGAAGCTTTCTTT	NA	NA	TRBJ1-1	17	TRBV4-1
CASSFREGTEAFF	TGTGCCAGCAGCTTCAGGGAGGGCACTGAAGCTTTCTTT	NA	NA	TRBJ1-1	13	TRBV7-9
CASSLVRQHYGYTF	TGTGCCAGCAGCTTAGTAAGACAGCACTATGGCTACACCTTC	NA	NA	TRBJ1-2	14	TRBV11-2
CASSLGRDQPQHF	TGTGCCAGCAGCTTAGGACGGGATCAGCCCCAGCATTTT	NA	NA	TRBJ1-5	13	TRBV7-2
CASRKDTGNTEAFF	TGTGCCAGCAGGAAGGACACAGGGAACACTGAAGCTTTCTTT	NA	NA	TRBJ1-1	14	TRBV6-1
CASSIIPRGELFF	TGTGCCAGTAGTATAATTCCCCGTGGGGAGCTGTTTTTT	NA	NA	TRBJ2-2	13	TRBV19
CASSPLEGYEQYF	TGTGCCAGCAGTCCACTAGAAGGCTACGAGCAGTACTTC	NA	NA	TRBJ2-7	13	TRBV6-5
CASSLEAIKRGGNTEAFF	TGTGCCAGCAGCTTGGAGGCGATTAAACGAGGAGGGAACACTGAAGCTTTCTTT	NA	NA	TRBJ1-1	18	TRBV5-5
CASSLRASGEEKLFF	TGTGCCAGCAGTTTACGGGCCAGCGGGGAGGAAAAACTGTTTTTT	NA	NA	TRBJ1-4	15	TRBV28
CASSLAGQGTPQNYGYTF	TGTGCCAGCAGCTTGGCCGGGCAGGGCACCCCTCAAAACTATGGCTACACCTTC	NA	NA	TRBJ1-2	18	TRBV5-4
CASSYRADYGYTF	TGTGCCAGCAGCTACAGGGCCGACTATGGCTACACCTTC	once	NA	TRBJ1-2	13	TRBV7-2
CASSVGAGYNEQFF	TGTGCCAGCAGCGTGGGAGCGGGATACAATGAGCAGTTCTTC	NA	TRBD2	TRBJ2-1	14	TRBV9
CASSQGATNEAFF	TGCGCCAGCAGCCAAGGGGCGACAAATGAAGCTTTCTTT	NA	NA	TRBJ1-1	13	TRBV4-3
CASSLYPPRDTMRYTF	TGTGCCAGCAGTTTATACCCCCCCCGGGACACAATGAGATACACCTTC	NA	NA	TRBJ1-2	16	TRBV27
CASSLVAGEAFF	TGCGCCAGCAGCTTGGTTGCAGGTGAAGCTTTCTTT	NA	NA	TRBJ1-1	12	TRBV5-1
CASSLGGGTYVEQYF	TGCGCCAGCAGCTTGGGCGGCGGGACCTACGTAGAGCAGTACTTC	few	NA	TRBJ2-7	15	TRBV5-1
CASGIVSGQETQYF	TGCGCCAGCGGAATCGTTAGCGGCCAAGAGACCCAGTACTTC	once	NA	TRBJ2-5	14	TRBV5-1
CASSLVASGGNEQFF	TGCGCCAGCAGCTTGGTGGCTAGCGGGGGCAATGAGCAGTTCTTC	NA	TRBD2	TRBJ2-1	15	TRBV5-1
CASNPDRGNQPQHF	TGTGCCAGCAATCCCGACAGAGGCAATCAGCCCCAGCATTTT	NA	NA	TRBJ1-5	14	TRBV6-6
CAISNKPDSYGYTF	TGTGCCATCAGCAACAAACCGGACAGCTATGGCTACACCTTC	once	NA	TRBJ1-2	14	TRBV10-3
CSGGQGVSYEQYF	TGCAGCGGAGGACAGGGGGTGTCCTACGAGCAGTACTTC	NA	TRBD1	TRBJ2-7	13	TRBV29-1
CASGQNYYNEQFF	TGTGCCAGCGGCCAGAATTATTACAATGAGCAGTTCTTC	NA	NA	TRBJ2-1	13	TRBV7-2
CASSGPSYEQYF	TGCGCCAGCAGCGGTCCCTCCTACGAGCAGTACTTC	NA	NA	TRBJ2-7	12	TRBV10-2
CASSFGTGFSQPQHF	TGTGCCAGCAGCTTCGGGACAGGGTTCTCTCAGCCCCAGCATTTT	few	TRBD1	TRBJ1-5	15	TRBV7-9
CASSLAQISNYGYTF	TGCGCCAGCAGCTTAGCACAGATCTCGAACTATGGCTACACCTTC	few	NA	TRBJ1-2	15	TRBV5-1
CASSFGTALGSGYTF	TGTGCCAGCAGCTTCGGGACAGCCCTCGGCAGTGGCTACACCTTC	NA	TRBD1	TRBJ1-2	15	TRBV7-2
CASSVEARSGYGKLFF	TGTGCCAGCAGCGTAGAGGCCAGGAGCGGTTATGGTAAACTGTTTTTT	NA	NA	TRBJ1-4	16	TRBV9
CASSLRPAGFNEQFF	TGTGCCAGCAGCTTAAGGCCAGCGGGATTCAATGAGCAGTTCTTC	NA	TRBD2	TRBJ2-1	15	TRBV7-6
CASSLGIMQGGTF	TGCGCCAGCAGCTTGGGTATAATGCAGGGTGGCACCTTC	NA	NA	TRBJ1-2	13	TRBV5-1
CSVEDAAGGPDTQYF	TGCAGCGTTGAAGATGCAGCGGGGGGCCCAGATACGCAGTATTTT	NA	TRBD2	TRBJ2-3	15	TRBV29-1
CASSLGFRETGGVHF	TGTGCCAGCAGCTTAGGCTTTCGAGAGACAGGGGGCGTCCATTTT	NA	TRBD1	TRBJ1-3	15	TRBV7-9
CASSLISNTIYF	TGTGCCAGCAGCCTTATTTCGAACACCATATATTTT	NA	NA	TRBJ1-3	12	TRBV5-8
CSSSLEVAGANVLTF	TGTTCCAGCAGTCTCGAGGTAGCTGGGGCCAACGTCCTGACTTTC	NA	NA	TRBJ2-6	15	TRBV7-9
CASSLDRLYPNQPQHF	TGTGCCAGCAGCTTAGACAGGCTATACCCCAATCAGCCCCAGCATTTT	NA	NA	TRBJ1-5	16	TRBV7-2
CAWSVAGSTDTQYF	TGTGCCTGGAGTGTGGCGGGCTCCACAGATACGCAGTATTTT	NA	NA	TRBJ2-3	14	TRBV30
CSAPGQIQETQYF	TGCAGCGCCCCAGGACAGATTCAAGAGACCCAGTACTTC	NA	NA	TRBJ2-5	13	TRBV29-1
CASSYSFLGSAEEQYF	TGTGCCAGCAGTTACTCGTTCCTAGGTAGCGCGGAAGAGCAGTACTTC	few	NA	TRBJ2-7	16	TRBV6-5
CASSSGINNQPQHF	TGTGCCAGCAGCTCAGGGATAAACAATCAGCCCCAGCATTTT	NA	NA	TRBJ1-5	14	TRBV7-2
CASSLARGGGYTF	TGTGCCAGCAGCTTAGCAAGAGGAGGTGGCTACACCTTC	NA	NA	TRBJ1-2	13	TRBV7-6
CATSRDSADSLLNTEAFF	TGTGCCACCAGCAGAGATTCTGCTGACAGCCTCCTGAACACTGAAGCTTTCTTT	few	NA	TRBJ1-1	18	TRBV15
CASSLKVRGDPSYEQYF	TGTGCCAGCAGCTTAAAGGTCCGGGGGGACCCGTCCTACGAGCAGTACTTC	NA	TRBD2	TRBJ2-7	17	TRBV7-8
CASNRDRGYEQYF	TGTGCCAGCAACCGGGACAGGGGCTACGAGCAGTACTTC	NA	TRBD1	TRBJ2-7	13	TRBV2
CASSIGGQIQETQYF	TGTGCCAGTAGTATAGGAGGACAGATACAAGAGACCCAGTACTTC	NA	NA	TRBJ2-5	15	TRBV19
CASSVFEQYF	TGTGCCAGCAGTGTCTTTGAGCAGTACTTC	few	NA	TRBJ2-7	10	TRBV6-1
CASSHDRGGSYGDQPQHF	TGTGCCAGCAGTCACGACAGGGGAGGGTCCTATGGGGATCAGCCCCAGCATTTT	NA	TRBD1	TRBJ1-5	18	TRBV2
CASSPGVEQFF	TGTGCCAGCAGCCCAGGGGTTGAGCAGTTCTTC	NA	NA	TRBJ2-1	11	TRBV7-3
CASSPLGGRNTEAFF	TGTGCCAGCAGCCCCCTAGGAGGCAGGAACACTGAAGCTTTCTTT	NA	NA	TRBJ1-1	15	TRBV7-8
CASSAVASASTDTQYF	TGTGCCAGCAGTGCCGTAGCGAGTGCTAGCACAGATACGCAGTATTTT	once	NA	TRBJ2-3	16	TRBV2
CASSFPRGGSYSGNTIYF	TGTGCCAGCAGCTTCCCTAGGGGCGGTAGTTACTCTGGAAACACCATATATTTT	NA	NA	TRBJ1-3	18	TRBV11-2
CASSQGTSGHYSTDTQYF	TGCGCCAGCAGCCAGGGGACTAGCGGGCATTACAGCACAGATACGCAGTATTTT	NA	TRBD2	TRBJ2-3	18	TRBV4-1
CASSVEGLAGVTGELFF	TGTGCCAGCAGCGTCGAGGGACTAGCGGGAGTCACCGGGGAGCTGTTTTTT	once	TRBD2	TRBJ2-2	17	TRBV9
CATSDGTGRSETQYF	TGTGCCACCTCAGACGGGACAGGAAGGTCAGAGACCCAGTACTTC	NA	TRBD1	TRBJ2-5	15	TRBV15
CASRGGLASYEQYF	TGTGCCAGCAGGGGGGGACTAGCTTCCTACGAGCAGTACTTC	NA	TRBD2	TRBJ2-7	14	TRBV28
CASSPGHGYEQYF	TGCGCCAGCAGCCCAGGGCACGGGTACGAGCAGTACTTC	NA	NA	TRBJ2-7	13	TRBV4-3
CASGLTGAYGYTF	TGTGCCAGCGGCCTTACAGGTGCCTATGGCTACACCTTC	NA	NA	TRBJ1-2	13	TRBV11-2
CASSLDRGSYEQYF	TGTGCCAGCAGCTTAGACAGGGGGTCCTACGAGCAGTACTTC	NA	TRBD1	TRBJ2-7	14	TRBV11-2
CASSQATGGSNQPQHF	TGTGCCAGCAGCCAGGCTACAGGGGGTAGCAATCAGCCCCAGCATTTT	NA	TRBD1	TRBJ1-5	16	TRBV14